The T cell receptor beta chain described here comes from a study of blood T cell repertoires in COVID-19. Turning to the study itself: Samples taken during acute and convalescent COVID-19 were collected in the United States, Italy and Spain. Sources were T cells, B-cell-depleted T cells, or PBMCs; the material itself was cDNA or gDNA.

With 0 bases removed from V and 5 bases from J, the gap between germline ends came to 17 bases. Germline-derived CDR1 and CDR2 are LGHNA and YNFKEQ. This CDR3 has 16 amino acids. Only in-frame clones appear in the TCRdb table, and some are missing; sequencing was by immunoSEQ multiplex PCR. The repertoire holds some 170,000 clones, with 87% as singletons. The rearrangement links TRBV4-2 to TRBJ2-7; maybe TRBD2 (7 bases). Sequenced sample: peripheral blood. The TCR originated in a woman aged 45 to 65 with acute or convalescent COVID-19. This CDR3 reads CASSQDWTGGSDEQYF. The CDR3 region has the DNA TGTGCCAGCAGCCAAGATTGGACGGGGGGCAGCGACGAGCAGTACTTC.